The rows below give T cell receptor beta chains drawn from one sample of a study of beta chain features in type 1 diabetes. Repertoires were generated with immunoSEQ multiplex PCR, while TCRdb's copy carries only in-frame clones and drops some. The top ten clones hold around 0.022% of a sample with about 740,000 clones, under 15% of them seen once. Sequenced material: naive CD4+ T cells from blood. The receptors were sampled from a man in his late teens or twenties with type 1 diabetes. CDR3s include the opening cysteine and the closing phenylalanine or tryptophan. D genes are given only for firm matches. For some rows the clone size is stated as once, few or many, or as a class when expanded; others skip it.

TRBV19	TRBJ2-3	TRBD1	.	CASSTGQGADTQYF
TRBV5-4	TRBJ2-5	.	few	CASTLGNQETQYF
TRBV4-2	TRBJ1-2	.	few	CASSQEDGYYGYTF
TRBV11-2	TRBJ2-3	TRBD1	few	CASRFGTGERDTQYF
TRBV23-1	TRBJ2-4	.	few	CASSQQGQKNIQYF
TRBV30	TRBJ1-5	.	few	CAWSGEKTQPQHF
TRBV14	TRBJ2-4	.	few	CASSHPNWPVKIAKNIQYF
TRBV7-6	TRBJ2-5	.	few	CASSSRGSNQETQYF
TRBV30	TRBJ2-2	.	few	CAWSVQTTGELFF
TRBV28	TRBJ1-4	.	.	CASTMGGPNEKLFF
TRBV4-1	TRBJ2-6	TRBD1	few	CASSQQGGQSSGANVLTF
TRBV30	TRBJ1-5	.	few	CAWSGRVKQPQHF
TRBV6-5	TRBJ2-3	.	.	CASSYSKGTQYF
TRBV7-2	TRBJ2-5	.	.	CASSLGGSGNQETQYF
TRBV10-3	TRBJ2-4	.	.	CAISDDHQKAKNIQYF
TRBV5-6	TRBJ2-3	.	.	CASSLSQPDTQYF
TRBV7-9	TRBJ2-5	.	few	CASSPGTTGAQETQYF
TRBV7-3	TRBJ2-5	TRBD2	few	CASSSTSGGVETQYF
TRBV6-5	TRBJ2-4	TRBD1	.	CASSLGQGGYIQYF
TRBV5-1	TRBJ2-5	TRBD2	few	CASSRGTSAFQETQYF
TRBV5-1	TRBJ1-5	.	few	CASSFDGQPQHF
TRBV2	TRBJ2-2	.	few	CASSESGAGELFF
TRBV7-8	TRBJ2-3	.	.	CASTLAEGPYTQYF
TRBV7-9	TRBJ2-5	TRBD1	.	CASSHIRGQGQETQYF
TRBV7-9	TRBJ1-1	.	.	CASTHLRTEAFF
TRBV29-1	TRBJ2-1	TRBD2	.	CSVGAGGNNEQFF
TRBV6-4	TRBJ2-7	TRBD1	.	CASSPTGTGLHEQYF
TRBV28	TRBJ1-4	.	few	CASSAGTSTNEKLFF
TRBV5-4	TRBJ2-5	.	.	CASSWQETQYF
TRBV2	TRBJ1-1	.	.	CASSEMSNRVNTEAFF
TRBV30	TRBJ1-2	.	.	CAWSPLGNYGYTF
TRBV4-1	TRBJ2-5	.	few	CATRKGGRGPSQETQYF
TRBV7-2	TRBJ2-3	TRBD2	few	CASSQRGLAGLDTQYF
TRBV6-5	TRBJ1-2	.	few	CASSPSRRAEYGYTF
TRBV30	TRBJ2-5	.	.	CACSRDFLQETQYF
TRBV28	TRBJ2-4	.	few	CASSSGRDRNIQYF